This TCR beta chain was documented in a study of blood T cell repertoires in COVID-19 (dated by TCRdb to between 2020 and 2021). For the wider study: Collaborator samples came from the United States, Italy and Spain and covered acute and convalescent phases of COVID-19. The prospective study material was composed of cDNA or gDNA derived from T cells, B-cell-depleted T cells, or PBMCs. The dataset comprised deeply sampled blood TCRbeta repertoires from subjects exposed to, actively infected with, or recovered from COVID-19. A freely available public database, intended as a resource for researchers studying the immune response to SARS-CoV-2, is where the repertoires were released. Samples were obtained from the ongoing ImmuneRACE study (first 160 participants) and from 1,000 to 1,500 subjects provided by 6 global collaborators. Sample metadata almost always included a de-identified subject ID, COVID-19 status, age in years and sex. HLA class I and class II types, where available, came from metadata supplied by the sample provider rather than from assay-based typing.

Notes on this clone: Its antigen is not yet known. No qualities accompany the bases; no much larger clone lies one base away.

V loses 5 bases of germline sequence and J loses 0 bases, and the interval between the two ends is 8 bases. CDR1 and CDR2 are read off the germline V gene as SGDLS and YYNGEE. There are 13 amino acids in the CDR3, from cysteine to phenylalanine inclusive. The only DNA kept is the CDR3, 39 bases in frame from the first base. TCRbeta CDR3 regions were amplified from genomic DNA by means of the immunoSEQ Assay, a bias-controlled multiplex PCR. Per the original workflow: Within the assay, amplification of reference gene primers was used to estimate how many nucleated cells each sample contained. To quantify the absolute abundance of each unique TCRbeta CDR3 rearrangement, sequence reads were collapsed and filtered. Productive Simpson clonality was computed per sample as the square root of Simpson's diversity index over productive rearrangements. As stored in TCRdb, this immuneACCESS dataset retains in-frame rearrangements with V and J assigned. A fraction of the clones does not appear; measured against another copy, unresolved V genes explain less than half of the discrepancy, and the remainder lacks a known reason. The V and J calls and the clone size are those of that table, but D and trimming were determined from the DNA. The sample table shows roughly 200,000 clones, and roughly 84% are seen once. The ten largest account for under 30% of the sample.

Each collaborating institution followed its own protocols to collect whole blood in K2EDTA tubes. For TCRbeta analysis, collaborator samples were shipped as frozen whole blood, as isolated PBMCs, or as DNA extracted from either sample type. Findings and caveats that apply to the study as a whole: Clinical and demographic metadata were provided uncurated, with the amount varying by source and participant.

The sequence derives from a middle-aged man with acute or convalescent COVID-19. The specimen was peripheral blood. Here the chain combines TRBV9 and TRBJ1-1; a confident D gene designation cannot be given. The CDR3 has the sequence CASSEALNTEAFF. Here is the DNA: TGTGCCAGCAGTGAGGCACTGAACACTGAAGCTTTCTTT.